This record concerns one T cell receptor beta chain sequence. The CDR3 spans 19 residues. Trimming took 5 bases from V and 4 from J; bases not matched to a gene: 11. Germline assignment: CDR1 SGHTA and CDR2 FQGNSA. The data derive from a study of blood T cell repertoires in COVID-19. Study overall: Samples representing acute and convalescent COVID-19 were sourced from the United States, Italy and Spain.

The repertoire was sequenced with immunoSEQ multiplex PCR; TCRdb's copy has only in-frame clones and lacks some. The top ten hold 5.1% of the sample, which has around 220,000 clones, over 80% seen once. The sample taken for sequencing was peripheral blood. The TCR comes from a human donor in a cohort sampled during active COVID-19. V is TRBV7-2 and J is TRBJ2-1; 16 bases agree with TRBD2. In DNA, the CDR3 is TGTGCCAGCAGCCCTAGTCCCGGGACTAGCGGGAGGGAGTACAATGAGCAGTTCTTC. Amino acids: CASSPSPGTSGREYNEQFF.